This TCR beta chain was observed in a study of vaccination and CD4 T cells after COVID-19. Study as a whole: Nasal swab PCR had detected SARS-CoV-2 in convalescent patients, several mild and one severe. Overlapping SARS-CoV-2, HCoV-NL63, HCoV-OC43 and HCoV-229E spike peptides were used to stimulate cells.

Germline CDR1 and CDR2: MNHNS and SASEGT. The length of the CDR3 is 17 residues. V shed 5 bases, J shed 6 bases, and the junction held 8 bases outside the gene matches. The assay that was used to sequence DNA from cultured CD4+ T cells was the Oncomine TCR Beta short-read assay. TCRdb reprocessed the PCR reads with MiXCR, giving one entry per CDR3 protein. Of some 15,000 distinct CDR3 sequences in the sample, around two fifths were seen once. Notes on this clonotype: Antigen: not known.

Treatment: approximately nine-day PBMC culture with coronavirus spike peptide pools or control peptides (ViraFEST assay). ViraFEST used peptide pools to expand antigen-specific T cells, then sequenced TCRs. The sequence was collected from a human donor with COVID-19. Sequenced material: cultured CD4+ T cells from blood. V gene TRBV6-1 combines with J gene TRBJ2-1; TRBD2 agrees at 15 bases. The CDR3 region is CASSPGLAGGPVNEQFF. CDR3 nucleotides: TGTGCCAGCAGTCCCGGACTAGCGGGGGGGCCCGTCAATGAGCAGTTCTTC.